This TCR beta chain was documented in a study of T cell responses to AZD1222 COVID-19 vaccine. V shed 6 bases, J shed 7 bases, and the junction held 11 bases outside the gene matches. CDR3 length: 14 residues. Germline CDR1 reads SNHLY; CDR2 reads FYNNEI. Regarding this clone: Additional DNA sequences in this sample encode the identical CDR3.

The assay was immunoSEQ multiplex PCR, and TCRdb's table has in-frame clones only and misses some. The data contain about 150,000 clones, over 80% of them seen just once; the ten biggest clones take up around 3.8%. The chain carries TRBV2 and TRBJ1-2, with 7 nucleotides matching TRBD1. The source was peripheral blood, collected 28 days after the second AZD1222 dose. This sequence was found in an adult who received the AZD1222 COVID-19 vaccine. The CDR3 DNA sequence: TGTGCCAGCAGAGAACAGGGGCCAGGGGGTGGCTACACCTTC. It codes for CASREQGPGGGYTF. The full variable domain, its missing parts supplied by reference TRBV2 and TRBJ1-2, is EPEVTQTPSHQVTQMGQEVILRCVPISNHLYFYWYRQILGQKVEFLVSFYNNEISEKSEIFDDQFSVERPDGSNFTLKIRSTKLEDSAMYFCASREQGPGGGYTFGSGTRLTVV.